This T cell receptor beta chain stems from a study of blood T cells in healthy people across ages. Turning to the study itself: There was about one barcoded beta molecule captured by template switching per two T cells. Regarding the study as a whole: Higher naive T cell percentage went strongly together with higher TCR beta diversity.

V was clipped by 4 bases and J by 4 bases, with 11 bases between them. This CDR3 spans 14 amino acids. Germline lookup yields CDR1 MGHDK and CDR2 SYGVNS. Primers used in a second PCR of roughly 6 to 12 cycles were a sample-barcoded 5' primer and a J-beta primer mix. TCRdb fed the 5' RACE reads into MiXCR, producing one record per CDR3 protein. The top ten clones hold roughly a fifth of a sample with around 900,000 distinct CDR3 sequences, roughly half of them seen once. This clonotype appeared a few times. Its antigen is still unknown. The authors isolated at least 6 million PBMCs per sample. Total RNA was isolated from each sample in quantities of at least 5.5 micrograms.

The source is a woman in her fifties or sixties in good health. The rearrangement uses TRBV25-1 and TRBJ1-5, with a possible D match to TRBD1 (6 bases). Input material: blood. Here the CDR3 reads CASSGTGNNQPQHF. The CDR3 coding sequence is TGTGCCAGCAGTGGTACAGGGAATAATCAGCCCCAGCATTTT.